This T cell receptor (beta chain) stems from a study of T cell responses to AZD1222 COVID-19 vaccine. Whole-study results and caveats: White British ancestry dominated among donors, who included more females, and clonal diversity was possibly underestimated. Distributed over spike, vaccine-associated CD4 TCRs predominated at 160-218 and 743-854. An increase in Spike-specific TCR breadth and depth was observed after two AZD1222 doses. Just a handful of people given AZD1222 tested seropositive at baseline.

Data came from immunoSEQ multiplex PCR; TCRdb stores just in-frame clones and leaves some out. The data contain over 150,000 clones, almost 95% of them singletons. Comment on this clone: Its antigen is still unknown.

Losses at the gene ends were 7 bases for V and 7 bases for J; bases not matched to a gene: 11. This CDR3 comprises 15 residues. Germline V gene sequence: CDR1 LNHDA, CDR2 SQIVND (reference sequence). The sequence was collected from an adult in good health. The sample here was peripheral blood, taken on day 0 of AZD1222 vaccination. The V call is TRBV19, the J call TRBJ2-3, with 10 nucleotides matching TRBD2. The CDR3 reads CASTDLGLALHTQYF. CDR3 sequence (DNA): TGTGCCAGTACCGATCTGGGACTAGCGTTACATACGCAGTATTTT.